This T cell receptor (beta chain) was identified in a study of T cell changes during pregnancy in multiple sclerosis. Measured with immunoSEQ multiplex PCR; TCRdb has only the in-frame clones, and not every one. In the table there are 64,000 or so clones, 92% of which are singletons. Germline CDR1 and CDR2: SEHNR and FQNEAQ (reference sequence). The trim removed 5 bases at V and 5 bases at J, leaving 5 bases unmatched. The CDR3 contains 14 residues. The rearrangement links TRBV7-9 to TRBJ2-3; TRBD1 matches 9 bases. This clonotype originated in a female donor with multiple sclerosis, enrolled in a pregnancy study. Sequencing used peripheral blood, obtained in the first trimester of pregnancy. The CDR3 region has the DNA TGTGCCAGCAGCCTGGACAGGGGCAGAGATACGCAGTATTTT. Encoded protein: CASSLDRGRDTQYF.